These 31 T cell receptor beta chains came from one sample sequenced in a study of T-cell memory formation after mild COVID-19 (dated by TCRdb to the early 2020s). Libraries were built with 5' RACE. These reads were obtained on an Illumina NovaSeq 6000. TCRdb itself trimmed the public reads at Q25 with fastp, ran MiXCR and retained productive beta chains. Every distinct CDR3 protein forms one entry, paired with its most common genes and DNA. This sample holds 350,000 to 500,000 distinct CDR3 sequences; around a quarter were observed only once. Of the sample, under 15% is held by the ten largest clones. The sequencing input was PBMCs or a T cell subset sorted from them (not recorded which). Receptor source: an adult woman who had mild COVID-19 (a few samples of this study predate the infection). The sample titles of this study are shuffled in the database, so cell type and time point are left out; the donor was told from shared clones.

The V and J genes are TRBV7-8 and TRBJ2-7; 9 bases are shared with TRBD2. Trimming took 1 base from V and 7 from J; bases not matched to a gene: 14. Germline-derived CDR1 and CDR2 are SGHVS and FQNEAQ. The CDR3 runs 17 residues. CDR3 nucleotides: TGTGCCAGCAGCTTAGAGGGTAGCGGGAGACCCGACTGGGAGCAGTACTTC. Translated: CASSLEGSGRPDWEQYF.

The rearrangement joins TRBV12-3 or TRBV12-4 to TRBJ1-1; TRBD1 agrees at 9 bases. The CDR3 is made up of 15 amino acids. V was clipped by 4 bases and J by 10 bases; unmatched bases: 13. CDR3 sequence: CASSSSTGTGLLAFF. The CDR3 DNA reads TGTGCCAGCAGTTCATCTACCGGGACAGGGTTGTTAGCTTTCTTT.

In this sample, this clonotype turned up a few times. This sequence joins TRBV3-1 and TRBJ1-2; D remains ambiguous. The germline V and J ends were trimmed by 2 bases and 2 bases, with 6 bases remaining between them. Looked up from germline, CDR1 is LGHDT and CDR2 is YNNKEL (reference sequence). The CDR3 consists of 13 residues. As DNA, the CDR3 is TGTGCCAGCAGCCAATCCAGAAACTATGGCTACACCTTC. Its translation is CASSQSRNYGYTF.

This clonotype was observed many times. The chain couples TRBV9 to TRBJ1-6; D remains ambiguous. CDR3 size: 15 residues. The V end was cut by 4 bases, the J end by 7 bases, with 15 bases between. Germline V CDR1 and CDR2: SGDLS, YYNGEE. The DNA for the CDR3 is TGTGCCAGCAGCCCCCGGACGAGCCTAAATTCACCCCTCCACTTT. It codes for CASSPRTSLNSPLHF.

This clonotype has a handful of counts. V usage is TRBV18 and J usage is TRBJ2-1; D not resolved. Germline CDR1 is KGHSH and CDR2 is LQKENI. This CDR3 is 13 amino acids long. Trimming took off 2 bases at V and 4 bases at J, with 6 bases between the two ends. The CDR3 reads CASSPGVYNEQFF. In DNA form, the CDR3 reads TGTGCCAGCTCACCAGGGGTTTACAATGAGCAGTTCTTC.

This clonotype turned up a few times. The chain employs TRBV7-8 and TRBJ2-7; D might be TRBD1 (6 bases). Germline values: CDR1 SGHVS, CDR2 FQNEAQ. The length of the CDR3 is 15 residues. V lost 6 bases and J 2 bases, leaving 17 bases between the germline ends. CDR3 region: CASSRQEKAPYEQYF. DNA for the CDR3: TGTGCCAGCAGTAGACAGGAGAAAGCACCCTACGAGCAGTACTTC.

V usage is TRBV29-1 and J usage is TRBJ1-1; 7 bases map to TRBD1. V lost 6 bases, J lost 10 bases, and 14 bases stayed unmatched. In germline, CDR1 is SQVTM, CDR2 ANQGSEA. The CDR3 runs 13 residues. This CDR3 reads CSVRAYRQGAAFF. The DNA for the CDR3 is TGCAGCGTGCGGGCTTATAGACAGGGTGCAGCTTTCTTT.

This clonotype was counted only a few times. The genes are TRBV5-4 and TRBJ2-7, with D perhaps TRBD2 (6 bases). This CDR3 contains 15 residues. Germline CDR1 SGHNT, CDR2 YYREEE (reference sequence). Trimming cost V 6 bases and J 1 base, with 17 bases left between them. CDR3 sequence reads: CASTSGGVLSYEQYF. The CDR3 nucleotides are TGTGCCAGCACCTCCGGCGGGGTGCTTTCCTACGAGCAGTACTTC.

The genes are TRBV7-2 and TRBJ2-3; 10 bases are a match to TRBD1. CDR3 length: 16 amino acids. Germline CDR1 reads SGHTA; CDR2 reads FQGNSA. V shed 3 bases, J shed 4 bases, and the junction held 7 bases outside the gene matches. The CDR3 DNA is TGTGCCAGCAGCTTCCTAGGGACAGGGGAGGCAGATACGCAGTATTTT. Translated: CASSFLGTGEADTQYF.

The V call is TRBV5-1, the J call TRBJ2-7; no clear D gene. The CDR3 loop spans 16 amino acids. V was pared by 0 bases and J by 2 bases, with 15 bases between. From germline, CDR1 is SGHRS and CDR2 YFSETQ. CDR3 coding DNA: TGCGCCAGCAGCTTGGAGGCGGCAGTCGGAACCTACGAGCAGTACTTC. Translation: CASSLEAAVGTYEQYF.

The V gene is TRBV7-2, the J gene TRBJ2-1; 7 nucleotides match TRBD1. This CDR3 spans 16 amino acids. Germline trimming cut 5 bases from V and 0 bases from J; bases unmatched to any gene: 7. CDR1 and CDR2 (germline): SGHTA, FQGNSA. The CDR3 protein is CASSPQGWDSYNEQFF. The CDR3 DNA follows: TGTGCCAGCAGCCCACAGGGGTGGGACTCCTACAATGAGCAGTTCTTC.

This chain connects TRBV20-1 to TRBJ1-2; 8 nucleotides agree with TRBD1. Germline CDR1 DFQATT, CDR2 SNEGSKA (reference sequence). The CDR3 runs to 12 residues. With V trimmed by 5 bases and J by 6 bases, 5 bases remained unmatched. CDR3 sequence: CSASDRADGYTF. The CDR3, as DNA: TGCAGTGCTTCGGACAGGGCGGATGGCTACACCTTC.

Written as DNA, the CDR3 is TGTGCCAGCAGGTATTCCGGGACAGATACCTACGAGCAGTACTTC. It yields the protein CASRYSGTDTYEQYF. This chain links TRBV6-5 with TRBJ2-7; 7 bases map to TRBD1. The V segment lost 6 bases and the J segment 2 bases; nucleotides outside the gene matches: 10. Germline assignment: CDR1 MNHEY and CDR2 SVGAGI. The CDR3 extends over 15 amino acids.

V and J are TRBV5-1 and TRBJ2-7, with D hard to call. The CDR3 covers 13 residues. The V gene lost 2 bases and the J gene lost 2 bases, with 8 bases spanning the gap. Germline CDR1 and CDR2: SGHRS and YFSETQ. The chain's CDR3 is CASSFEGPYEQYF. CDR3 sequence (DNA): TGCGCCAGCAGCTTTGAAGGCCCCTACGAGCAGTACTTC.

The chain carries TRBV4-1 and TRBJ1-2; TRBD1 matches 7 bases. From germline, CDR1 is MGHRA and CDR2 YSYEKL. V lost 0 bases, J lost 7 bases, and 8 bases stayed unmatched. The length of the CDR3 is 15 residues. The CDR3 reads CASSQDWTAGGGYTF. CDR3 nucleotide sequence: TGCGCCAGCAGCCAAGATTGGACTGCAGGGGGTGGCTACACCTTC.

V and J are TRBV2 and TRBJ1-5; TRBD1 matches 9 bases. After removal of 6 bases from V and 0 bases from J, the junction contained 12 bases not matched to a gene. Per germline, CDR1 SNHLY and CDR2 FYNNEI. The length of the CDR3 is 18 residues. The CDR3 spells CASRATPGTGPSNQPQHF. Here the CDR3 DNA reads TGTGCCAGCAGAGCTACACCTGGGACAGGGCCTAGCAATCAGCCCCAGCATTTT.

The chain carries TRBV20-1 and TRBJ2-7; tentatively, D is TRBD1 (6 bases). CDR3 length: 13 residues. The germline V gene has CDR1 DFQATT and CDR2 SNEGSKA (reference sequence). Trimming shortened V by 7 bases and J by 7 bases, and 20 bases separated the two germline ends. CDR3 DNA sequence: TGCAGTGGGACCACCAGGGGCCCTTTTGAGCAGTACTTC. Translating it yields CSGTTRGPFEQYF.

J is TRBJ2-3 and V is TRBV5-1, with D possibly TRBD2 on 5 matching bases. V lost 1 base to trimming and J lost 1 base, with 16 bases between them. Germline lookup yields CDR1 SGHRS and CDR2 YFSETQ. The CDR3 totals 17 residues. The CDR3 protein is CASSLSLVPSRTDTQYF. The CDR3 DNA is TGCGCCAGCAGCTTGTCACTAGTACCATCCCGCACAGATACGCAGTATTTT. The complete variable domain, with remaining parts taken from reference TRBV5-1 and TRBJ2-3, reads KAGVTQTPRYLIKTRGQQVTLSCSPISGHRSVSWYQQTPGQGLQFLFEYFSETQRNKGNFPGRFSGRQFSNSRSEMNVSTLELGDSALYLCASSLSLVPSRTDTQYFGPGTRLTVL.

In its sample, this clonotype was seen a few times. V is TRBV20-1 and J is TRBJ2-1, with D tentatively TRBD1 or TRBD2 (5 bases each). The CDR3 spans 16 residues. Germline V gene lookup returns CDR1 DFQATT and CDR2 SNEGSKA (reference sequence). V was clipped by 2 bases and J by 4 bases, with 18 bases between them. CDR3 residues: CSARPSGSGGYNEQFF. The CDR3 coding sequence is TGCAGTGCTAGACCTTCAGGGAGTGGGGGATACAATGAGCAGTTCTTC.

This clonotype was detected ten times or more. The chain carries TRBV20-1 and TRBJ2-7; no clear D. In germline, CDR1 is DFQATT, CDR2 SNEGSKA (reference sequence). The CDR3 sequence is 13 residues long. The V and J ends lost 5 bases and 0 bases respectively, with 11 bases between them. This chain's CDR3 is CSASTTTSYEQYF. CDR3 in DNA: TGCAGTGCTTCTACGACGACCTCCTACGAGCAGTACTTC.

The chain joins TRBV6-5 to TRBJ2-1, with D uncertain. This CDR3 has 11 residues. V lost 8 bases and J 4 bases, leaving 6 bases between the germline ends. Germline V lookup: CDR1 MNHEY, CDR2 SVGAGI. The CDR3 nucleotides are TGTGCCAGCCGGAAGTACAATGAGCAGTTCTTC. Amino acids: CASRKYNEQFF.

CDR3 in DNA: TGTGCCAGCAGTCTGGGCCGCCTCGAGGGCTACACCTTC. This codes for CASSLGRLEGYTF. V is TRBV12-3 or TRBV12-4 and J is TRBJ1-2, with D hard to call. V lost 5 bases and J 8 bases, leaving 15 bases between the germline ends. CDR3 size: 13 residues.

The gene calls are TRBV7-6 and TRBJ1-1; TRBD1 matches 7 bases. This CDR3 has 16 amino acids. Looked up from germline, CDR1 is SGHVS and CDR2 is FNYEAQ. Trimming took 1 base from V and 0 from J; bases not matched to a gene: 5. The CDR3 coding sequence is TGTGCCAGCAGCTTAGGTTCGGGGACAGTGAACACTGAAGCTTTCTTT. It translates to CASSLGSGTVNTEAFF.

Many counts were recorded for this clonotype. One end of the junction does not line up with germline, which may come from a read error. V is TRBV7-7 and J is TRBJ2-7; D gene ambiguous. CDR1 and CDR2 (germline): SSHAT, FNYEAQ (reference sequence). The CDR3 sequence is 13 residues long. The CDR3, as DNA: TGTGCTAGCAGCTTTGGACCTTCCTACGAGCAGTACTTC. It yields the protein CASSFGPSYEQYF.

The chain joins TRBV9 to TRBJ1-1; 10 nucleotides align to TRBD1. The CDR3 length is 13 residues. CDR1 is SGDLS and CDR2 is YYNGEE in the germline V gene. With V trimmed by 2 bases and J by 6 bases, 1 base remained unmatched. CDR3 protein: CASSVGTGAEAFF. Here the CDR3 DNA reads TGTGCCAGCAGCGTGGGGACAGGGGCTGAAGCTTTCTTT.

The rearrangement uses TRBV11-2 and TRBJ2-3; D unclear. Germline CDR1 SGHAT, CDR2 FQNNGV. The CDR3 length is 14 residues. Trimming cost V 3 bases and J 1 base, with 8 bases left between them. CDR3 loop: CASSFYYGTDTQYF. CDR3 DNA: TGTGCCAGCAGCTTTTATTACGGCACAGATACGCAGTATTTT. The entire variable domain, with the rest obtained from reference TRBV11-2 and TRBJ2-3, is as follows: EAGVAQSPRYKIIEKRQSVAFWCNPISGHATLYWYQQILGQGPKLLIQFQNNGVVDDSQLPKDRFSAERLKGVDSTLKIQPAKLEDSAVYLCASSFYYGTDTQYFGPGTRLTVL.

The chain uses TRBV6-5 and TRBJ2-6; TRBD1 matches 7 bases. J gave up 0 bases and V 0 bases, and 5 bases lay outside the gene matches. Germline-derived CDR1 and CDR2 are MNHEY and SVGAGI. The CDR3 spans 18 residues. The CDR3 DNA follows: TGTGCCAGCAGTTACTCCTCGAGACAGGGCTCTGGGGCCAACGTCCTGACTTTC. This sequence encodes CASSYSSRQGSGANVLTF.

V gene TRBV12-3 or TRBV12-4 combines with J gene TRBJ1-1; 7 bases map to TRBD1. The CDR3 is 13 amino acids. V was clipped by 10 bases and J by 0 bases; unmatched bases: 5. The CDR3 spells CATSTGLNTEAFF. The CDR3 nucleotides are TGTGCCACTTCGACAGGGTTGAACACTGAAGCTTTCTTT.

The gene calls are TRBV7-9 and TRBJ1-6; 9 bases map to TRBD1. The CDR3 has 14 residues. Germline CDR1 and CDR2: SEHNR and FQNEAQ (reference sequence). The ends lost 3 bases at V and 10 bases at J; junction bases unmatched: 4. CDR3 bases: TGTGCCAGCAGCTTGGGACAGGGTAAATCACCCCTCCACTTT. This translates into CASSLGQGKSPLHF.

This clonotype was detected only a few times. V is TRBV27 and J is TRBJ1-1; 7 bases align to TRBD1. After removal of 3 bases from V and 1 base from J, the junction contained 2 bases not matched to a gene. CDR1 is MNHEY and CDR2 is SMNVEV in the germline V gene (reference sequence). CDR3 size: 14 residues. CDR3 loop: CASSLDRTNTEAFF. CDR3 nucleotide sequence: TGTGCCAGCAGTTTGGACAGGACGAACACTGAAGCTTTCTTT.

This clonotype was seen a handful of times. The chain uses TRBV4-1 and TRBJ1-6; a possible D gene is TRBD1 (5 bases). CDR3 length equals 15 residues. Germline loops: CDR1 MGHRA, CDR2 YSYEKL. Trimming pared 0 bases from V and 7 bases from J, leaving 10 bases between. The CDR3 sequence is CASSQDGGTNSPLHF. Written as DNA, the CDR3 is TGCGCCAGCAGCCAAGACGGGGGGACGAATTCACCCCTCCACTTT.